This record concerns one TCR beta chain sequence. Its target is unknown. The TCRbeta library was prepared with unique molecular identifiers. TCRdb processed the PCR reads anew with MiXCR; each CDR3 protein has one entry. The sample consists of around 800,000 distinct CDR3 sequences, 15% to 20% of them appearing once. Trimming took off 6 bases at V and 1 base at J, with 17 bases between the two ends. The CDR3 is 16 residues long. CDR1 is SGHDT and CDR2 is YYEEEE in the germline V gene. These data belong to a study of T-cell reconstitution after alpha-beta-depleted transplantation in children. Findings and caveats of the study: From surviving recipient T cells and thymic progenitors came the high day-60 TCRbeta diversity observed in some patients.

Sequencing used PBMCs, mostly from graft donor cells, obtained 360 days after TCRalphabeta/CD19-depleted stem cell transplant. The V and J genes are TRBV5-6 and TRBJ2-1; D might be TRBD2 (6 bases). The clonotype was recovered from a male patient aged 10 to 17 who had a stem cell transplant for acute lymphoblastic leukemia, so the T cells may come from the graft donor. The CDR3, as DNA: TGTGCCAGCACCGTTACTAGCTATCTTTCCTACAATGAGCAGTTCTTC. Translated: CASTVTSYLSYNEQFF.